The TCR beta chain under discussion was sequenced for a study of blood T cells in healthy people across ages. Through a sample-barcoded 5' primer and a J-beta primer mix, a second PCR was run for roughly 7 to 11 cycles. TCRdb used MiXCR to reprocess the 5' RACE reads, holding one entry per CDR3 protein. Of 450,000 to 600,000 distinct CDR3 sequences listed, around a quarter are singletons. With each sample, at least 5.5 micrograms of total RNA were extracted. This CDR3 region has 12 residues. V shed 3 bases and J shed 6 bases, with 10 bases lying between them. Germline CDR1 DFQATT, CDR2 SNEGSKA (reference sequence). Separately, the same data were catalogued under a study of T cells of mothers and their children. That work contributes: No clone of persistent microchimeric T cells was detected.

Sample: blood. The sequence was obtained from a boy between 2 and 15 years old in good health. The rearrangement links TRBV20-1 to TRBJ2-3; D gene unclear. The chain's CDR3 is CSASRSHDTQYF. In nucleotides, the CDR3 is TGCAGTGCTAGTAGGAGTCATGATACGCAGTATTTT.